The source of this T cell receptor beta chain is a study of blood T cell repertoires in COVID-19. Sequencing was performed with immunoSEQ multiplex PCR; in TCRdb, only in-frame clones are kept and a portion is missing. The sample includes 150,000 to 200,000 clones, about 92% of them seen just once. This clone has only a few counts. The specimen sequenced was peripheral blood. This receptor was identified in a young man with COVID-19, enrolled during active disease.

CDR3 bases: TGTGCCAGCAGTTACCCCAGGGGGCAAGACACTGAAGCTTTCTTT. It is translated as CASSYPRGQDTEAFF. This chain links TRBV6-2 or TRBV6-3 with TRBJ1-1, with 8 nucleotides matching TRBD1. Germline CDR1 reads MNHEY; CDR2 reads SVGEGT. The CDR3 runs 15 residues. Trimming cost V 2 bases and J 3 bases; bases outside gene matches: 5.